The T cell receptor (beta chain) under discussion was sequenced for a study of cytomegalovirus exposure and HLA in healthy donors. Study summary: Membership in the Caucasian-associated ancestry cluster was found for approximately 85% of approximately 380 genotyped donors. General study results and limits: In a later analysis, at a false discovery rate of 0.05, approximately 15,000 TCR beta sequences matched HLA alleles. Productive status was seen about 90% or about 30% of the time for most TCR beta V segments in an earlier analysis. Based on reports, TCR beta sequences accurately predicted HLA-A and HLA-B alleles for most subjects.

Both 60 Vbeta primers and 13 Jbeta primers went into the PCR. This table comes from immunoSEQ multiplex PCR, and its TCRdb copy is limited to in-frame clones, with some not included. The sample carries about 230,000 clones, more than 75% recorded once. Details on this clone: Its antigen is undetermined.

The source is a human donor in good health. Sequenced: PBMCs.

In DNA, the CDR3 is TGCGCCAGCAGCTTGGAAAGAGGCTACGAGCAGTACTTC. This codes for CASSLERGYEQYF. The chain links TRBV5-1 to TRBJ2-7, with D unresolved. V gave up 0 bases and J gave up 3 bases, with 7 bases separating them. The CDR3 extends over 13 amino acids. Germline V lookup: CDR1 SGHRS, CDR2 YFSETQ.